This TCR beta chain was captured in a study of T cell responses to AZD1222 COVID-19 vaccine. CDR3 length equals 16 residues. Trimming left V 2 bases short and J 0 bases short, with 8 bases between. In germline, CDR1 is SGHAT, CDR2 FQNNGV. Sequenced by immunoSEQ multiplex PCR; TCRdb stores in-frame clones only, minus some. The sample has more than 100,000 clones, 90% to 95% seen once. The rearrangement joins TRBV11-2 to TRBJ2-6; no reliable D call. The source of this sequence is an adult in good health. The sequences come from peripheral blood, collected on day 0 of AZD1222 vaccination. Here the CDR3 reads CASSLLASSGANVLTF. CDR3 nucleotide sequence: TGTGCCAGCAGCTTATTAGCTAGCTCTGGGGCCAACGTCCTGACTTTC.